Described below is a single T cell receptor beta chain sequence and its context. Germline is not matched at one junction end, which may reflect a read error. Sampled while nominally healthy, donors likely had unrecorded immune exposures. With 60 Vbeta and 13 Jbeta primers, the PCR was carried out. Sequencing used immunoSEQ multiplex PCR; TCRdb keeps in-frame clones, though not all of them. The table shows some 200,000 clones, with 60% to 85% occurring only once. CDR3 size: 15 residues. From germline, CDR1 is SEHNR and CDR2 FQNEAQ (reference sequence). This specimen comes from a study of cytomegalovirus exposure and HLA in healthy donors.

The specimen was PBMCs. The sequence derives from a man aged 40-55 years in good health and CMV-seronegative. This chain connects TRBV7-9 to TRBJ1-5; 7 positions agree with TRBD1. CDR3 sequence reads: CSSSPGTDRSQPQHF. The DNA of the CDR3 is TGTTCCAGCAGCCCCGGGACGGACAGGAGTCAGCCCCAGCATTTT.